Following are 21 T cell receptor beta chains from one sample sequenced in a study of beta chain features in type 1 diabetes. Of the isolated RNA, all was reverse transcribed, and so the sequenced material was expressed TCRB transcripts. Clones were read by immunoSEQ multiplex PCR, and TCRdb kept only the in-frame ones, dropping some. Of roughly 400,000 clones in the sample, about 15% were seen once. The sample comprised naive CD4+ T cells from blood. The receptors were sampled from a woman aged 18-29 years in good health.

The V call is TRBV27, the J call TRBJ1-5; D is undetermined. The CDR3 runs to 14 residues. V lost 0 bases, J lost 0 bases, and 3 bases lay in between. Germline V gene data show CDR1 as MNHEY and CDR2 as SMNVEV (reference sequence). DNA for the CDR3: TGTGCCAGCAGTTTATCTAATAGCAATCAGCCCCAGCATTTT. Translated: CASSLSNSNQPQHF.

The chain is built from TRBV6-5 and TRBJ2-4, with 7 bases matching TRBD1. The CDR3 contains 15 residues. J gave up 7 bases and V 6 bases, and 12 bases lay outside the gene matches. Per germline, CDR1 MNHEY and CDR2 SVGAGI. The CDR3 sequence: CASSSKSTGRNIQYF. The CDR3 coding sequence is TGTGCCAGCAGCTCAAAATCGACAGGGCGCAACATTCAGTACTTC.

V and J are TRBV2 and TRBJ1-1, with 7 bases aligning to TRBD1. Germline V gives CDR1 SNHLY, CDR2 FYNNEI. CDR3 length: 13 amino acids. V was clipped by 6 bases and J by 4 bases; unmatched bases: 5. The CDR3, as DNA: TGTGCCAGCAGATTAACAGGGGCCACTGAAGCTTTCTTT. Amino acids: CASRLTGATEAFF.

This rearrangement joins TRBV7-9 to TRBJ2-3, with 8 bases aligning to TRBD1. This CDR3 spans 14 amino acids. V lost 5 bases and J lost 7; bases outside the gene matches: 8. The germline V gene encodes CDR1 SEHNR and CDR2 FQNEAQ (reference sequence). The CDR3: CASSPGGAPYTQYF. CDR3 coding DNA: TGTGCCAGCAGCCCAGGGGGCGCTCCGTATACGCAGTATTTT.

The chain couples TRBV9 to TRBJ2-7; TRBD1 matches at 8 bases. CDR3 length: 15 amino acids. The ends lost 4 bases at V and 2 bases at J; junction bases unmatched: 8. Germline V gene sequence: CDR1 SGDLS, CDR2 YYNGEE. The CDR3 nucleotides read TGTGCCAGCAGCCTAGGGACAGGAAATCCCTACGAGCAGTACTTC. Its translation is CASSLGTGNPYEQYF.

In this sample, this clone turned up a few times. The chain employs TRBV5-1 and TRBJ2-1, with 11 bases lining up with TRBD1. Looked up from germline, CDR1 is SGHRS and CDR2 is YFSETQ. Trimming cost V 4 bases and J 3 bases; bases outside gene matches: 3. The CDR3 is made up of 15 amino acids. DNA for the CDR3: TGCGCCAGCAGCGGGACAGGGGGTAACTACAATGAGCAGTTCTTC. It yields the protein CASSGTGGNYNEQFF.

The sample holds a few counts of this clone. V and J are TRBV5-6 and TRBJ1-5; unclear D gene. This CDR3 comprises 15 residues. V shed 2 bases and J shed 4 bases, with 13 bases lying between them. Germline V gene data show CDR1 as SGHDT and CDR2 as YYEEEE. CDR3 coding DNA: TGTGCCAGCAGCTTAGTCTTTCGCGGAAATCAGCCCCAGCATTTT. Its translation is CASSLVFRGNQPQHF.

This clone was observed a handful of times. The CDR3 DNA reads as TGTGCCAGCAGCTTACGACCTGGACAGGGAAACACAGATACGCAGTATTTT. Its translation is CASSLRPGQGNTDTQYF. This chain joins TRBV11-2 and TRBJ2-3; TRBD1 matches 8 bases. The germline V gene has CDR1 SGHAT and CDR2 FQNNGV. This CDR3 is 17 amino acids long. With 2 bases clipped from V and 2 bases from J, the junction kept 9 bases outside the gene matches. Filled out from reference TRBV11-2 and TRBJ2-3, the complete variable domain reads EAGVAQSPRYKIIEKRQSVAFWCNPISGHATLYWYQQILGQGPKLLIQFQNNGVVDDSQLPKDRFSAERLKGVDSTLKIQPAKLEDSAVYLCASSLRPGQGNTDTQYFGPGTRLTVL.

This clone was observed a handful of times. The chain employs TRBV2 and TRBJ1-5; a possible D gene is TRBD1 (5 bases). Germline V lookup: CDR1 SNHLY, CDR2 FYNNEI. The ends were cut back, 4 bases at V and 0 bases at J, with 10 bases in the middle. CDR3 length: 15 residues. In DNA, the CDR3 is TGTGCCAGCAGTGGACAGTCACATAGCAATCAGCCCCAGCATTTT. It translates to CASSGQSHSNQPQHF.

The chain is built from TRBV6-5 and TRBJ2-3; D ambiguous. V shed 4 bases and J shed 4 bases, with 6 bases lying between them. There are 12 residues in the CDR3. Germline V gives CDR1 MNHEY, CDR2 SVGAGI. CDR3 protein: CASSSPADTQYF. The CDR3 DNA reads TGTGCCAGCAGTTCCCCAGCAGATACGCAGTATTTT.

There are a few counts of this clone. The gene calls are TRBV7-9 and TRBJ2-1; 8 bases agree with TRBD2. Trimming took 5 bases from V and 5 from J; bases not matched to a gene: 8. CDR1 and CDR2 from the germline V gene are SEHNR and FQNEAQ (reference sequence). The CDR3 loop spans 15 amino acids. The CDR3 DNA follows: TGTGCCAGCAGCCCCTTGACTAGCGCTAACAATGAGCAGTTCTTC. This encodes CASSPLTSANNEQFF. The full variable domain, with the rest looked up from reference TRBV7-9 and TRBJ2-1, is DTGVSQNPRHKITKRGQNVTFRCDPISEHNRLYWYRQTLGQGPEFLTYFQNEAQLEKSRLLSDRFSAERPKGSFSTLEIQRTEQGDSAMYLCASSPLTSANNEQFFGPGTRLTVL.

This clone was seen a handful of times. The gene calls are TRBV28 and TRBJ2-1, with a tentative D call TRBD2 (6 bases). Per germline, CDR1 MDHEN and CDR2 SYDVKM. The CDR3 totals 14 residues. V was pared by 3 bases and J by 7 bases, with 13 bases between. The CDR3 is CASSFIREWNEQFF. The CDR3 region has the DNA TGTGCCAGCAGTTTCATCCGGGAGTGGAATGAGCAGTTCTTC. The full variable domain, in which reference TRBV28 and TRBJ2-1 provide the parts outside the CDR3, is DVKVTQSSRYLVKRTGEKVFLECVQDMDHENMFWYRQDPGLGLRLIYFSYDVKMKEKGDIPEGYSVSREKKERFSLILESASTNQTSMYLCASSFIREWNEQFFGPGTRLTVL.

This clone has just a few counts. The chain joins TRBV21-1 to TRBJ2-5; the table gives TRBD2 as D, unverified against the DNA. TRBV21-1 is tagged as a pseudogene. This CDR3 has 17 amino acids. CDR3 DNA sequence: TGTGCCAGCAGCAAAAGGGTCGAACGGGAGATCCAAGAGACCCAGTACTTC. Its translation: CASSKRVEREIQETQYF.

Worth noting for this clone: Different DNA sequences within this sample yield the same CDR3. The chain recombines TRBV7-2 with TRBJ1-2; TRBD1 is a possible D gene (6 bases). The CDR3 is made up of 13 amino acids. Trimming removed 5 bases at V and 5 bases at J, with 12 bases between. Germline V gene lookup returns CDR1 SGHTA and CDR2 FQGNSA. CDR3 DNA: TGTGCCAGCAGCCCTGGACAGAATTATGGCTACACCTTC. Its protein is CASSPGQNYGYTF.

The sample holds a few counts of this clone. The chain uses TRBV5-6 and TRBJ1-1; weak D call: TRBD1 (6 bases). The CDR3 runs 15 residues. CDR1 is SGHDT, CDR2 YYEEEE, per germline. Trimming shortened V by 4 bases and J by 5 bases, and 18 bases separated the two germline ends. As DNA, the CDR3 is TGTGCCAGCAGCCGGGGGTCCGGGGGGCTTACTGAAGCTTTCTTT. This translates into CASSRGSGGLTEAFF.

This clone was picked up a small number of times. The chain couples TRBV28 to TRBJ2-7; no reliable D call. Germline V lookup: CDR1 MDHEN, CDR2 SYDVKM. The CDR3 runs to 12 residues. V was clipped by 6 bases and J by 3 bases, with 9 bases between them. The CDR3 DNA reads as TGTGCCAGCAGCTACAGATACTACGAGCAGTACTTC. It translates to CASSYRYYEQYF.

The CDR3 coding sequence is TGTGCCAGCAGTTTTCTACAGGGGGTTCAAGAGACCCAGTACTTC. This sequence encodes CASSFLQGVQETQYF. The rearrangement links TRBV27 to TRBJ2-5, with 8 bases fitting TRBD1. CDR1 MNHEY and CDR2 SMNVEV come from the germline V gene (reference sequence). The CDR3 spans 15 residues. Trimming removed 3 bases from V and 2 bases from J; junction bases left unmatched: 5.

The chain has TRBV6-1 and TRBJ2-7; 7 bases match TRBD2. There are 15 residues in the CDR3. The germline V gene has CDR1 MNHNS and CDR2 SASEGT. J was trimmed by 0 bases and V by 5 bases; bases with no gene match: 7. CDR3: CASSSYGDYSYEQYF. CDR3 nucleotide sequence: TGTGCCAGCAGTTCTTACGGGGACTACTCCTACGAGCAGTACTTC.

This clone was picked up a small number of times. Here the CDR3 reads CASSTPRSVAGPYNEQFF. The CDR3 DNA follows: TGTGCCAGTAGTACCCCGCGGAGCGTCGCGGGCCCTTACAATGAGCAGTTCTTC. The chain combines TRBV19 with TRBJ2-1, with D possibly being TRBD2 (5 bases). This CDR3 has 18 residues. Between the trimmed V and J ends, which lost 4 bases and 4 bases, there was a span of 23 bases. Per germline, CDR1 LNHDA and CDR2 SQIVND (reference sequence).

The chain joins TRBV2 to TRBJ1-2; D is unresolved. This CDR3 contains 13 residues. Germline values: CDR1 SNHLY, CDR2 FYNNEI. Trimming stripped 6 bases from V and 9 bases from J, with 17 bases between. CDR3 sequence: CASRGEGSGSYTF. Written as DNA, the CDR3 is TGTGCCAGCAGGGGCGAGGGAAGTGGTAGCTACACCTTC.

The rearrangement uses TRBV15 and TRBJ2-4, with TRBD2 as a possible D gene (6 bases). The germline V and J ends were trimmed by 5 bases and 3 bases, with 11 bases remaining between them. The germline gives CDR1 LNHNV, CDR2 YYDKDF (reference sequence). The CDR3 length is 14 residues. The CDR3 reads CATSGRDFKNIQYF. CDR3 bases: TGTGCCACCAGCGGCCGGGACTTCAAAAACATTCAGTACTTC.